Below, 24 T cell receptor beta chains from the same sample are listed, as sequenced in a study of T cell responses to AZD1222 COVID-19 vaccine (dated by TCRdb to the early 2020s). This specimen's time point label, interpreted: about 28 days (+/-7) after the second vaccine dose. The library was built by means of the immunoSEQ multiplex PCR assay. In its TCRdb copy, this immuneACCESS table keeps in-frame sequences only and misses some clones. Where compared with another copy, unresolved V genes explain less than half of these, and the others have no known cause. For this sample there are 150,000 to 200,000 clones; under 95% appear just once. The leading ten clones occupy around 1% of the sample. Sample: peripheral blood, taken 28 days after the second AZD1222 dose. The receptors originated from an adult who received the AZD1222 COVID-19 vaccine.

The CDR3 region is CAWSEAESRYEQYF. CDR3 nucleotide sequence: TGTGCCTGGAGTGAGGCCGAATCCAGGTACGAGCAGTACTTC. The V and J genes are TRBV30 and TRBJ2-7; D is undetermined. This CDR3 is built from 14 residues. V lost 1 base, J lost 4 bases, and 14 bases lay in between. CDR1 is GTSNPN and CDR2 is SVGIG in the germline V gene (reference sequence).

This chain uses TRBV7-5 with TRBJ1-5. TRBV7-5 is a known pseudogene. CDR3 size: 17 residues. In DNA, the CDR3 is TGTGCCAGAAGCTTGGTCCCTGGGGGGGGGACCAATCAGCCCCAGCATTTT. Translating it yields CARSLVPGGGTNQPQHF.

CDR3 DNA sequence: TGTGCCAGCAAGCACCCGGGCCTAGACTATGGCTACACCTTC. Translating gives CASKHPGLDYGYTF. The chain has TRBV27 and TRBJ1-2, with no clear D. The germline gives CDR1 MNHEY, CDR2 SMNVEV (reference sequence). This CDR3 region has 14 residues. The ends were cut back, 7 bases at V and 3 bases at J, with 15 bases in the middle.

Note on this clone: This sample also contains other DNA sequences that code for the same CDR3. The V gene is TRBV7-2, the J gene TRBJ1-3, with a possible D match to TRBD1 (5 bases). Deletions cut 5 bases from V and 0 bases from J, with 11 bases between. Germline V gene lookup returns CDR1 SGHTA and CDR2 FQGNSA. The CDR3 has 15 residues. CDR3 residues: CASSPRGGSGNTIYF. For the CDR3, the DNA is TGTGCCAGCAGCCCGCGGGGGGGCTCTGGAAACACCATATATTTT. The full variable domain, with the rest looked up from reference TRBV7-2 and TRBJ1-3, is GAGVSQSPSNKVTEKGKDVELRCDPISGHTALYWYRQSLGQGLEFLIYFQGNSAPDKSGLPSDRFSAERTGGSVSTLTIQRTQQEDSAVYLCASSPRGGSGNTIYFGEGSWLTVV.

This clone was recorded once. The chain carries TRBV11-2 and TRBJ2-5, with D possibly being TRBD1 (6 bases). The V end was cut by 3 bases, the J end by 2 bases, with 19 bases between. The germline V gene encodes CDR1 SGHAT and CDR2 FQNNGV. This CDR3 region has 17 residues. This CDR3 is CASSFPTGTPTQETQYF. CDR3 sequence (DNA): TGTGCCAGCAGCTTCCCTACCGGGACACCTACTCAAGAGACCCAGTACTTC.

This chain links TRBV20-1 with TRBJ1-1, with D possibly being TRBD1 (5 bases). Germline V CDR1 and CDR2: DFQATT, SNEGSKA (reference sequence). This CDR3 is built from 14 residues. The V end lost 3 bases, the J end lost 5 bases, and 16 bases lay between the germline ends. The CDR3 reads CSASDLSGFTEAFF. The CDR3 nucleotides are TGCAGTGCTAGTGATCTTTCAGGGTTTACTGAAGCTTTCTTT.

The chain employs TRBV7-6 and TRBJ2-7; tentatively, D is TRBD1 or TRBD2 (6 bases each). Germline CDR1 SGHVS, CDR2 FNYEAQ. The CDR3 loop spans 16 amino acids. Trimming removed 5 bases at V and 2 bases at J, with 19 bases between. CDR3 in amino acids: CASSSGSRGPTYEQYF. Written as DNA, the CDR3 is TGTGCCAGCAGCAGTGGTAGCCGGGGGCCCACCTACGAGCAGTACTTC.

V usage is TRBV12-3 or TRBV12-4 and J usage is TRBJ2-2; D is ambiguous. The CDR3 consists of 12 residues. Between the trimmed V and J ends, which lost 6 bases and 5 bases, there was a span of 7 bases. CDR3 bases: TGTGCCAGCAGCCACACTACCGGGGAGCTGTTTTTT. It codes for CASSHTTGELFF.

The rearrangement joins TRBV7-8 to TRBJ1-2; D gene unclear. The CDR3 covers 14 residues. Trimming shortened V by 2 bases and J by 4 bases, and 11 bases separated the two germline ends. Germline-derived CDR1 and CDR2 are SGHVS and FQNEAQ. The CDR3 sequence: CASSLSIQGYGYTF. CDR3 coding DNA: TGTGCCAGCAGCTTATCAATTCAAGGCTATGGCTACACCTTC.

The rearrangement links TRBV7-2 to TRBJ2-5; 8 bases line up with TRBD2. V lost 4 bases and J lost 6; bases outside the gene matches: 4. The CDR3 spans 13 residues. Germline V gives CDR1 SGHTA, CDR2 FQGNSA. The chain's CDR3 is CASSSGGEKTQYF. The CDR3 coding sequence is TGTGCCAGCAGCTCGGGGGGGGAGAAGACCCAGTACTTC.

This clone has only one observation. This chain links TRBV5-6 with TRBJ1-1, with D unclear. Trimming left V 2 bases short and J 1 base short, with 6 bases between. CDR1 is SGHDT, CDR2 YYEEEE, per germline. This CDR3 is built from 13 residues. CDR3 nucleotide sequence: TGTGCCAGCAGCTTTACAGAGAACACTGAAGCTTTCTTT. Amino acid sequence: CASSFTENTEAFF.

V usage is TRBV13 and J usage is TRBJ2-7; the match to TRBD1 covers 7 bases. Unmatched junction bases numbered 10, after V lost 5 bases and J lost 6 bases. Germline V gene data show CDR1 as PRHDT and CDR2 as FYEKMQ (reference sequence). The CDR3 extends over 14 amino acids. The CDR3 reads CASSPSDRRAEQYF. The CDR3 coding sequence is TGTGCCAGCAGCCCCTCGGACAGGCGAGCCGAGCAGTACTTC. Supplemented by reference TRBV13 and TRBJ2-7, the full variable domain reads AAGVIQSPRHLIKEKRETATLKCYPIPRHDTVYWYQQGPGQDPQFLISFYEKMQSDKGSIPDRFSAQQFSDYHSELNMSSLELGDSALYFCASSPSDRRAEQYFGPGTRLTVT.

This clone appeared a single time. V usage is TRBV7-3 and J usage is TRBJ1-2; 8 bases agree with TRBD1. CDR3 length: 13 amino acids. Germline V CDR1 and CDR2: SGHTA, FQGTGA. The J segment lost 8 bases and the V segment lost 4 bases, leaving 6 bases of the junction unmatched. The CDR3 region has the DNA TGTGCCAGCAGCTACGGGACAGGCCTAGGCTACACCTTC. Amino acids: CASSYGTGLGYTF.

V gene TRBV18 combines with J gene TRBJ2-3, with D perhaps matching TRBD1 (5 bases). This CDR3 spans 14 amino acids. The germline V and J ends were trimmed by 3 bases and 3 bases, with 10 bases remaining between them. Germline CDR1 is KGHSH and CDR2 is LQKENI. The CDR3 reads CASSPTRVTDTQYF. CDR3 coding DNA: TGTGCCAGCTCACCGACCAGGGTTACAGATACGCAGTATTTT.

This chain uses TRBV12-5 with TRBJ1-5; 7 bases are shared with TRBD1. With V trimmed by 7 bases and J by 1 base, 4 bases remained unmatched. Germline values: CDR1 LGHNT, CDR2 FRNRAP. CDR3 length: 14 residues. In DNA, the CDR3 is TGTGCTAGTGCCAGGGGGACAAGCAATCAGCCCCAGCATTTT. This gives the protein CASARGTSNQPQHF.

The chain links TRBV6-5 to TRBJ1-1; D remains unclear. The length of the CDR3 is 13 residues. Germline CDR1 is MNHEY and CDR2 is SVGAGI. Trimming took 5 bases from V and 1 from J, leaving 8 bases between them. CDR3: CASSQRRNTEAFF. CDR3 DNA sequence: TGTGCCAGCAGTCAGAGACGGAACACTGAAGCTTTCTTT.

This chain uses TRBV6-5 with TRBJ1-4, with D unclear. This CDR3 comprises 16 residues. V was cut by 4 bases and J by 4 bases, with 16 bases left in between. The germline V gene has CDR1 MNHEY and CDR2 SVGAGI. The chain's CDR3 is CASSSSGARGNEKLFF. For the CDR3, the DNA is TGTGCCAGCAGTTCCTCCGGAGCGCGGGGTAATGAAAAACTGTTTTTT.

The CDR3 nucleotides read TGTGCCAGCAGCTTAGAGCGAGGGACAGAGCAGTTCTTC. Amino acid sequence: CASSLERGTEQFF. The chain carries TRBV7-7 and TRBJ2-1, with D tentatively TRBD1 (6 bases). Germline assignment: CDR1 SSHAT and CDR2 FNYEAQ (reference sequence). Trimming stripped 1 base from V and 10 bases from J, with 11 bases between. CDR3 length: 13 residues.

The chain carries TRBV11-3 and TRBJ2-1; 7 positions match TRBD2. CDR3 length: 15 amino acids. V was clipped by 6 bases and J by 2 bases; unmatched bases: 7. Per the germline V gene, CDR1 is SGHNT and CDR2 is YENEEA. This CDR3 reads CASSWSGATYNEQFF. In DNA, the CDR3 is TGTGCCAGCAGTTGGAGCGGGGCCACCTACAATGAGCAGTTCTTC.

This chain links TRBV7-9 with TRBJ2-3; D remains ambiguous. CDR1 is SEHNR and CDR2 is FQNEAQ in the germline V gene (reference sequence). This CDR3 contains 15 residues. Deletions cut 1 base from V and 6 bases from J, with 14 bases between. The CDR3, as DNA: TGTGCCAGCAGCTTAGGATTGGAGCCCGACGATACGCAGTATTTT. Protein sequence: CASSLGLEPDDTQYF.

The CDR3 DNA reads TGTGCCAGCAGCTTTGAGACAGGGTCGAATTCACCCCTCCACTTT. It specifies CASSFETGSNSPLHF. The chain couples TRBV7-8 to TRBJ1-6; 7 bases fit TRBD1. The CDR3 totals 15 residues. CDR1 is SGHVS and CDR2 is FQNEAQ in the germline V gene. The J segment lost 7 bases and the V segment lost 3 bases, leaving 6 bases of the junction unmatched.

This clone showed up just once. This chain links TRBV3-1 (or the pseudogene TRBV3-2) with TRBJ1-1; unclear D gene. Germline V gives CDR1 LGHDT, CDR2 YNNKEL (reference sequence). The CDR3 runs 14 residues. The V end lost 0 bases, the J end lost 1 base, and 6 bases lay between the germline ends. CDR3 protein: CASSQDFGNTEAFF. DNA of the CDR3: TGTGCCAGCAGCCAAGATTTTGGGAACACTGAAGCTTTCTTT.

CDR3 region: CASSLYKGLGNSPLHF. The CDR3 region has the DNA TGTGCCAGCAGCTTATACAAGGGGTTGGGGAATTCACCCCTCCACTTT. V gene TRBV7-8 combines with J gene TRBJ1-6; possibly TRBD1 for D (5 bases). V was cut by 2 bases and J by 7 bases, with 15 bases left in between. The germline CDR1 and CDR2 sequences are SGHVS and FQNEAQ. This CDR3 is 16 amino acids long.

The J gene is TRBJ1-2, the V gene TRBV7-9, with a weak D call TRBD1 (6 bases). The germline CDR1 and CDR2 sequences are SEHNR and FQNEAQ (reference sequence). Trimming shortened V by 0 bases and J by 2 bases, and 10 bases separated the two germline ends. The CDR3 has 15 amino acids. The CDR3 nucleotides are TGTGCCAGCAGCTTAGCGCAGCAGGGGAACTATGGCTACACCTTC. Protein product: CASSLAQQGNYGYTF.